This T cell receptor (beta chain) emerged from a study of patients and donors after allogeneic stem cell transplantation. The CDR3 totals 10 residues. CDR1 is GTSNPN and CDR2 is SVGIG in the germline V gene (reference sequence). TCRdb used MiXCR to reprocess the RT-PCR reads, holding one entry per CDR3 protein. The table has about a million distinct CDR3 sequences, around 17% seen once. The sequenced sample was blood, either unsorted or a sorted T cell fraction (not recorded which). The clonotype originates from a human donor who was either an allogeneic HSCT recipient or a stem cell or donor lymphocyte infusion donor (not recorded which). It is not recorded whose cells these are; they may come from a transplant donor. The V gene is TRBV30, the J gene TRBJ1-2, with D hard to call. The CDR3 loop reads CAWYNYGYTF. CDR3 DNA sequence: TGTGCGTGGTACAACTATGGCTACACCTTC.